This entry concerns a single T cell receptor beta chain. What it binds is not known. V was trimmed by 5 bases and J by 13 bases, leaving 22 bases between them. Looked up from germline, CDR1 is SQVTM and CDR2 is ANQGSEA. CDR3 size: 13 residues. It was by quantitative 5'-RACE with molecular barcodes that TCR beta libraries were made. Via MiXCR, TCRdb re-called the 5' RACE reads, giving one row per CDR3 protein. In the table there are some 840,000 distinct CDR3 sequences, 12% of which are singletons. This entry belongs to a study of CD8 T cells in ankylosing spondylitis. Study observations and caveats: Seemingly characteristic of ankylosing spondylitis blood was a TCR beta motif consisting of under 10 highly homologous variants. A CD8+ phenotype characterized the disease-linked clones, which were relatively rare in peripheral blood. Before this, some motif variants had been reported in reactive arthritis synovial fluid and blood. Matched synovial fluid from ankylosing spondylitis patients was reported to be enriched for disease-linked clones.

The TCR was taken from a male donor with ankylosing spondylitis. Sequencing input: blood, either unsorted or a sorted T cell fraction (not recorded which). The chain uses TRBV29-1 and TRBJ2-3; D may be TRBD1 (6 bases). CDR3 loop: CSVYTPLQGRKYF. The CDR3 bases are TGCAGCGTTTATACACCTTTACAGGGAAGGAAGTATTTT.